The T cell receptor beta chain under discussion was sequenced for a study of siplizumab effects on memory and regulatory T cells. Whole-study findings and limits: Proliferating CD4+ or CD8+ clones, roughly 75-95% of them, lacked an assignable naive or memory phenotype. Most alloreactive clones went unmapped to unstimulated subsets; only a minor fraction mapped. Both greater diversity than memory cells and a major contribution to the alloresponse seemed to characterize naive T cells.

For this clone: Its antigen is undetermined.

Germline trimming cut 4 bases from V and 4 bases from J; bases unmatched to any gene: 8. In germline, CDR1 is GTSNPN, CDR2 SVGIG (reference sequence). CDR3 length: 14 amino acids. Approximately 100,000 TCR templates were assayed per sample. The protocol was immunoSEQ multiplex PCR, while the TCRdb copy is restricted to in-frame clones and leaves out a portion. In the table there are some 96,000 clones, approximately 92% of which are singletons. The TCR sequence derives from a human donor in good health. The specimen sequenced was CD4+ T cells sorted from blood. V usage is TRBV30 and J usage is TRBJ1-2; 8 nucleotides agree with TRBD1. For the CDR3, the DNA is TGTGCCTGGAATCCGACAGGGGAACCCTATGGCTACACCTTC. Translated, it gives CAWNPTGEPYGYTF.